This T cell receptor (beta chain) is from a study of neurological immune-mediated disorders (dated by TCRdb to about 2019). As for the study more broadly: Among the roughly 34 multiple sclerosis patients, relapsing-remitting MS was present in about 31 and secondary progressive MS was present in 3. Peripheral blood TCR-beta repertoires from HTLV-I-associated myelopathy (HAM/TSP) patients, multiple sclerosis patients and healthy controls were compared by UMI-based sequencing. Alongside PBMC samples, the set of about 97 TCR-beta libraries contained longitudinal samples, technical triplicates, and paired CD4+ and CD8+ T-cell subsets that had been sorted. Of the 68 subjects in the cohort, some 15 were HAM/TSP patients, some 35 were multiple sclerosis patients, and some 20 were healthy controls. Results and caveats for the whole study, not just this receptor: In phylogenetic analysis, the repertoires of 18 of 34 MS patients grouped into a cluster of related CDR3 sequences, which suggests a possible signature at the repertoire level. Expanded clones from different subjects shared no identical CDR3 amino acid sequences, which suggests that TCR-beta repertoires were private in all groups. TCR clonal expansion was highest in HAM/TSP patients and lowest in MS patients, with MS patients falling below even healthy controls. The MS cluster was not associated with any clinical or MRI features, and the authors stated that larger cohorts are needed.

The CDR3 spans 14 residues, from the cysteine through the phenylalanine. The read is trimmed to its CDR3 DNA, 42 bases read in frame from base 1. Between the V and J ends, shortened by 8 bases and 2 bases respectively, the junction contains 14 bases. Via the germline V gene, CDR1 is MNHEY and CDR2 SVGAGI. To synthesize cDNA, template-switch 5'RACE was performed with a primer carrying a 10-nucleotide random unique molecular identifier so that each TCR transcript was tagged. Over 190 million TCR-beta sequences, covering 15-18 subjects, were produced in each sequencing run. The RNeasy kit was used to extract total RNA. TCR-beta VDJ regions were amplified with primers for the TCR constant region and the 5'RACE anchor, using the KAPA Real-time Library Amplification kit. Sample indexes and Illumina adaptors were added in a first PCR, after which library yield was increased in a second PCR. After purification with Ampure beads, the TCR product of roughly 650 bp was size-selected on a 2% E-gel SizeSelection system. Before pooling, libraries had their quality checked on a Bioanalyzer, their concentration measured with Qubit, and their quantity determined with the Kapa Library Quantification kit. Paired-end 2 x 150 bp sequencing of the libraries was performed on an Illumina HiSeq 2500. To increase sequence diversity, about 25-31% phiX was spiked into each library pool. In the authors' own workflow: Quality-filtered reads were processed with the UMI-based MiGEC pipeline, which removed over 75% of raw TCR sequences during error correction. IMGT germline references were used for aligning VDJ genes, and each clonotype was defined as a unique CDR3 amino acid sequence together with its V-J genes. Clonal expansion, Shannon diversity and CDR3 relatedness (CalcPairwiseDistances, ClusterSamples) were evaluated with VDJtools, and phylogenetic trees were built with CLCbio workbench. Clones with at least 8 unique UMIs were defined as expanded, with this threshold being based on coefficient-of-variation modelling across technical triplicates. TCRdb ran its own pipeline on the public reads, namely fastp trimming at Q25 and MiXCR clone calling, and kept in-frame beta chains. Identical CDR3 protein sequences are pooled into one entry, listed with their most common genes and DNA. In this record, the V and J calls reflect TCRdb's handling and not the investigators' own analysis. This sample lists under 70,000 distinct CDR3 sequences; less than 5.5% were detected once. The ten most abundant clones make up over 2.5% of the sample.

This clonotype was seen at least ten times. The clone's antigen remains unknown. No quality values exist for individual bases; no much larger clone is one base distant. For the unsorted PBMC libraries, 2 million PBMCs were stored in RNAlater at -80 degrees C until RNA extraction and were used to generate the libraries. Multiple sclerosis patients were enrolled in a US clinical protocol evaluating disease progression by magnetic resonance imaging. Peripheral blood was subjected to Ficoll-Hypaque density gradient centrifugation to isolate PBMCs, which were then cryopreserved in liquid nitrogen. The clonotype was recovered from a woman aged 25 to 39 with multiple sclerosis. The V gene is TRBV6-5 and the J gene is TRBJ2-3; too little of a D gene remains to name it. The sample was PBMCs. The CDR3: CASGKQRATDTQYF. Here is the DNA: TGTGCCAGCGGCAAACAGAGAGCCACAGATACGCAGTATTTT.